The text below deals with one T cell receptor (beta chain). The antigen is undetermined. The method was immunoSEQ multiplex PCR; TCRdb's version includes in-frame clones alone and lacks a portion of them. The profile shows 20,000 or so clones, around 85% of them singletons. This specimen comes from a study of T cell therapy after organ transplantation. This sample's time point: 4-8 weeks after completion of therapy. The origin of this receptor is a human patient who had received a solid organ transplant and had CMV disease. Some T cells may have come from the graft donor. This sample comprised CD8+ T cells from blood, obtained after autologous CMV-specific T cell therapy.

The CDR3 here is CASSPTRTSEHEQYF. The CDR3, as DNA: TGTGCCAGCAGCCCCACCAGGACTAGCGAACACGAGCAGTACTTC. This chain links TRBV11-2 with TRBJ2-7; 9 bases map to TRBD2. The CDR3 runs to 15 residues. Germline CDR1 and CDR2: SGHAT and FQNNGV. With V trimmed by 5 bases and J by 5 bases, 10 bases remained unmatched. Full variable domain (missing parts from reference TRBV11-2 and TRBJ2-7): EAGVAQSPRYKIIEKRQSVAFWCNPISGHATLYWYQQILGQGPKLLIQFQNNGVVDDSQLPKDRFSAERLKGVDSTLKIQPAKLEDSAVYLCASSPTRTSEHEQYFGPGTRLTVT.